A selection of T cell receptor beta chains follows, all from one sample in a study of T cells after yellow fever vaccination. Using its own MiXCR run on the 5' RACE reads, TCRdb lists one record per CDR3 protein. The repertoire holds around 250,000 distinct CDR3 sequences, less than 9% seen once, with more than 0.8% in the top ten. The specimen comprised CD4+ T cells sorted from PBMCs, sampled 15 days after the yellow fever booster vaccination. These receptors came from a man between 25 and 39 years old who received the YFV17D yellow fever vaccine. The CDR3 runs from the conserved cysteine through the conserved F or W. A D gene is named only where the DNA matches it firmly. Clone size appears in some rows only: once, few, many, or a class for an expanded clone.

d_gene | j_gene | v_gene | abundance | CDR3aa | CDR3nt
TRBD1 | TRBJ2-3 | TRBV20-1 | many | CSASQGAGTDTQYF | TGCAGTGCTAGTCAGGGGGCCGGCACAGATACGCAGTATTTT
. | TRBJ2-7 | TRBV19 | few | CASSIGGGAYEQYF | TGTGCCAGTAGTATTGGGGGTGGCGCCTACGAGCAGTACTTC
. | TRBJ1-1 | TRBV11-2 | . | CASSLDLRGGTEAFF | TGTGCCAGCAGCTTAGATTTACGAGGAGGCACTGAAGCTTTCTTT
TRBD1 | TRBJ1-2 | TRBV5-5 | . | CASSTPGQAFNYGYTF | TGTGCCAGCAGCACACCCGGACAGGCCTTCAACTATGGCTACACCTTC
. | TRBJ2-7 | TRBV5-5 | . | CASSRGVSGGYEQYF | TGTGCCAGCAGCCGGGGAGTCTCAGGAGGGTACGAGCAGTACTTC
. | TRBJ2-5 | TRBV24-1 | many | CATSDAGETQYF | TGTGCCACCAGTGACGCCGGGGAGACCCAGTACTTC
TRBD1 | TRBJ2-1 | TRBV24-1 | . | CATSDLRTGGIDEQFF | TGTGCCACCAGTGACCTACGGACAGGGGGGATCGATGAGCAGTTCTTC
TRBD2 | TRBJ2-3 | TRBV29-1 | few | CSVAGLAGERGDTQYF | TGCAGCGTTGCGGGACTAGCGGGAGAACGAGGAGATACGCAGTATTTT
TRBD2 | TRBJ2-1 | TRBV20-1 | many | CSARGGGADTEQFF | TGCAGTGCCCGGGGGGGCGGGGCTGACACTGAGCAGTTCTTC
. | TRBJ2-7 | TRBV20-1 | many | CSASLALGGYEQYF | TGCAGTGCTAGTTTGGCCCTCGGAGGGTACGAGCAGTACTTC
TRBD2 | TRBJ2-1 | TRBV27 | . | CASTAGLAARGEQFF | TGTGCCAGCACCGCGGGACTAGCGGCTCGCGGTGAGCAGTTCTTC
TRBD2 | TRBJ2-3 | TRBV5-1 | few | CASSLDWLAGTDTQYF | TGCGCCAGCAGCTTGGATTGGCTAGCGGGAACAGATACGCAGTATTTT
. | TRBJ2-1 | TRBV5-1 | few | CASRDVGNEQFF | TGCGCCAGCAGGGACGTTGGGAATGAGCAGTTCTTC
TRBD1 | TRBJ2-1 | TRBV18 | . | CASSFGQAYNEQFF | TGTGCCAGCTCTTTCGGACAGGCTTACAATGAGCAGTTCTTC
. | TRBJ2-1 | TRBV5-1 | many | CASSSSWLEGVEQFF | TGCGCCAGCAGCAGCAGTTGGCTAGAGGGGGTTGAGCAGTTCTTC
. | TRBJ2-1 | TRBV12-3/TRBV12-4 | . | CASSKILVNNEQFF | TGTGCCAGCAGTAAGATCCTAGTAAACAATGAGCAGTTCTTC
TRBD2 | TRBJ2-1 | TRBV29-1 | many | CSVEGGLAGGHSYNEQFF | TGCAGCGTTGAAGGGGGACTAGCGGGAGGGCACTCCTACAATGAGCAGTTCTTC
. | TRBJ2-1 | TRBV7-2 | many | CASSSGTSRSYNEQFF | TGTGCCAGCAGCTCCGGGACTTCACGCTCCTACAATGAGCAGTTCTTC
. | TRBJ2-5 | TRBV11-2 | few | CASTLPQVRWETQYF | TGTGCCAGCACCCTCCCCCAGGTGCGATGGGAGACCCAGTACTTC
TRBD1 | TRBJ2-3 | TRBV7-9 | . | CASSGSGGSTQYF | TGTGCCAGCAGCGGATCAGGGGGTAGTACGCAGTATTTT